The clone carrying this T cell receptor (beta chain) was detected a few times. This CDR3 spans 15 amino acids. Unmatched junction bases numbered 6, after V lost 4 bases and J lost 4 bases. From germline, CDR1 is SGHDT and CDR2 YYEEEE. This PCR relied on a set of 60 Vbeta primers and 13 Jbeta primers. The protocol was immunoSEQ multiplex PCR, while the TCRdb copy is restricted to in-frame clones and leaves out a portion. In the table there are about 150,000 clones, less than 80% of which are singletons. This specimen belongs to a study of cytomegalovirus exposure and HLA in healthy donors. The TCR sequence derives from a man between 35 and 55 years old in good health and CMV-seropositive. Sequences were obtained from PBMCs. The gene calls are TRBV5-6 and TRBJ1-4, with 8 bases matching TRBD1. The CDR3 DNA reads as TGTGCCAGCAGCGTAAACAGGGGGTATAATGAAAAACTGTTTTTT. It encodes CASSVNRGYNEKLFF. Supplemented by reference TRBV5-6 and TRBJ1-4, the full variable domain reads DAGVTQSPTHLIKTRGQQVTLRCSPKSGHDTVSWYQQALGQGPQFIFQYYEEEERQRGNFPDRFSGHQFPNYSSELNVNALLLGDSALYLCASSVNRGYNEKLFFGSGTQLSVL.